A selection of T cell receptor beta chains follows, all from one sample in a study of blood T cells in healthy people across ages. One entry per CDR3 protein, called by TCRdb with MiXCR from the 5' RACE reads. This sample has 1.4 million to 1.5 million distinct CDR3 sequences; roughly 40% occur once, and the top ten carry approximately 7.9%. Sample: blood. The receptors here all came from a woman aged 18-29 years in good health. Each CDR3 is given with its conserved first and last residue. Fields, in order: V gene, CDR3 protein.

TRBV5-1 | CASSSRAPDEQFF
TRBV6-5 | CASSPQSTGSYNEQFF
TRBV12-3/TRBV12-4 | CASSFSGTGNEKLFF
TRBV12-5 | CASGRLVTREQFF
TRBV7-9 | CASRGEGNTYNEQFF
TRBV28 | CASGGQGVYNEQFF
TRBV5-1 | CASSSDRQLSSYNEQYF
TRBV20-1 | CSAAVGGEQFF
TRBV10-3 | CAISEGETQFF
TRBV29-1 | CSVAAGGWYEQYF
TRBV28 | CASSVQGTGEQFF
TRBV20-1 | CSARESGSVYF
TRBV20-1 | CSARGPPYEQYF
TRBV5-1 | CASSSGTSGSSTDTQYF
TRBV5-5 | CASSPSTGGHNYGYTF
TRBV12-3/TRBV12-4 | CASSRDKYNEQFF
TRBV5-6 | CASSDRGLINQPQHF
TRBV12-3/TRBV12-4 | CASVRAGGETQYF
TRBV6-2/TRBV6-3 | CASSYSPNRRYGYTF
TRBV12-3/TRBV12-4 | CASSPRTGEQYF
TRBV6-6 | CASSYRPGQSEQFF
TRBV3-1 | CASSPGTSGSGDTDTQYF
TRBV6-1 | CASSGGFEQFF
TRBV9 | CASSVDLSGGFQETQYF
TRBV6-2/TRBV6-3 | CNPAGTDTQYF
TRBV6-1 | CASSEIVTEGYEQYF
TRBV5-1 | CASSQQTSGPYNEQFF
TRBV29-1 | CSVERGGLAGTYEQYF
TRBV3-1 | CASSPLDNEQYF
TRBV25-1 | CASRPSGSYEQYF
TRBV27 | CASSWAGVGNEQFF
TRBV12-3/TRBV12-4 | CASSFAGNTGELFF
TRBV20-1 | CSARDRGLGDTQYF
TRBV5-1 | CASSGDGQTYNSPHHF
TRBV20-1 | CSAREDGNEQYF
TRBV28 | CASIRDRDGYTF
TRBV28 | CASSFGGVAFF
TRBV12-3/TRBV12-4 | CASSWAAVNEKLFF
TRBV20-1 | CSANDGGRNQPQHF
TRBV29-1 | CSVFGGTGYTF
TRBV7-8 | CASRPTGTGVYEQYF